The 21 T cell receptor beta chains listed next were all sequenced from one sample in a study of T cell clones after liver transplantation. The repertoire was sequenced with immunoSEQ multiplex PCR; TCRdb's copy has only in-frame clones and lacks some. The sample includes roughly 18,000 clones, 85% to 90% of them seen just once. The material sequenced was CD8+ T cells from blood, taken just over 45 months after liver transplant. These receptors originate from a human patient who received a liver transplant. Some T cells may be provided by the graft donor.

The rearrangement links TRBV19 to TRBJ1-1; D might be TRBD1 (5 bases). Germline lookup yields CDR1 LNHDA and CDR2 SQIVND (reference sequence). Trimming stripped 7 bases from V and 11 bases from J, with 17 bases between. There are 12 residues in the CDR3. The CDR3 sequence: CASTGAPGAAFF. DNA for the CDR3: TGTGCCAGTACCGGGGCGCCCGGTGCGGCTTTCTTT.

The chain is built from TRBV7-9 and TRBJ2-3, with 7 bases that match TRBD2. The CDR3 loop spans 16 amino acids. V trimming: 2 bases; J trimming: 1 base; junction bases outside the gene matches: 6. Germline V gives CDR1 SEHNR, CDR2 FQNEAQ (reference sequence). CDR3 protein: CASSLSGGGRTDTQYF. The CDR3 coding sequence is TGTGCCAGCAGCTTATCGGGGGGAGGGCGCACAGATACGCAGTATTTT.

CDR3 in amino acids: CASSPKQGGGANVLTF. The CDR3 region has the DNA TGTGCCAGCAGCCCTAAACAGGGCGGTGGGGCCAACGTCCTGACTTTC. The chain carries TRBV7-9 and TRBJ2-6, with D tentatively TRBD1 (6 bases). The V gene's germline CDR1 is SEHNR and CDR2 FQNEAQ (reference sequence). The CDR3 has 16 residues. Trimming shortened V by 5 bases and J by 3 bases, and 14 bases separated the two germline ends. Looking up the rest from reference TRBV7-9 and TRBJ2-6 gives the full variable domain: DTGVSQNPRHKITKRGQNVTFRCDPISEHNRLYWYRQTLGQGPEFLTYFQNEAQLEKSRLLSDRFSAERPKGSFSTLEIQRTEQGDSAMYLCASSPKQGGGANVLTFGAGSRLTVL.

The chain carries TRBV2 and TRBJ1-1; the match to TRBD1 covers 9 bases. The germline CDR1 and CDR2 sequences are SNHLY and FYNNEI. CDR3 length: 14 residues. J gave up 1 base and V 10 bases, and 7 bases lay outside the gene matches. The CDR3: CATRQGEENTEAFF. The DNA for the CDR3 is TGTGCCACAAGACAGGGGGAGGAGAACACTGAAGCTTTCTTT.

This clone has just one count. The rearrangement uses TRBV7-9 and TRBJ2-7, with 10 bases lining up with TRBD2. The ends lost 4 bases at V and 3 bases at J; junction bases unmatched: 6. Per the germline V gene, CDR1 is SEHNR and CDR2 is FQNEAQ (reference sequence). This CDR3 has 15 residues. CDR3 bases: TGTGCCAGCAGCTCAGGACTAGCGGTTAACTACGAGCAGTACTTC. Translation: CASSSGLAVNYEQYF.

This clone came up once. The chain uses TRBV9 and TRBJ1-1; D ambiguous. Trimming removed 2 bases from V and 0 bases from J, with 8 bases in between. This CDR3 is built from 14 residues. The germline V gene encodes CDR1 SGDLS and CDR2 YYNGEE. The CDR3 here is CASSVGSMNTEAFF. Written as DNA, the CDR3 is TGTGCCAGCAGCGTCGGCAGCATGAACACTGAAGCTTTCTTT.

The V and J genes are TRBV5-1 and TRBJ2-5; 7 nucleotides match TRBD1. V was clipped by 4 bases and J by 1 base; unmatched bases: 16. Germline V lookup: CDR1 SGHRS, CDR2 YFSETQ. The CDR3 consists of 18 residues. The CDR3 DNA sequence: TGCGCCAGCAGCCTTACTCCAATAACAGGGGTTAGCCAAGAGACCCAGTACTTC. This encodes CASSLTPITGVSQETQYF.

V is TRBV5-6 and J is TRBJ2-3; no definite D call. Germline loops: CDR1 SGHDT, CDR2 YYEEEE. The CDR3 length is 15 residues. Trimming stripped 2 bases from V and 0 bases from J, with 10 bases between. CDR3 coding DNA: TGTGCCAGCAGCTTTTTCTCAGCCAGCACAGATACGCAGTATTTT. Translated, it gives CASSFFSASTDTQYF.

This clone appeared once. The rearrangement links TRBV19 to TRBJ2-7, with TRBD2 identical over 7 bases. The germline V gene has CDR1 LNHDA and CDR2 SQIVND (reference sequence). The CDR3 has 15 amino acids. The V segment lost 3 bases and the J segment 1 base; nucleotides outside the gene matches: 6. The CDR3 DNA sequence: TGTGCCAGTAGTATTAGCGGGCCCATATCCTACGAGCAGTACTTC. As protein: CASSISGPISYEQYF.

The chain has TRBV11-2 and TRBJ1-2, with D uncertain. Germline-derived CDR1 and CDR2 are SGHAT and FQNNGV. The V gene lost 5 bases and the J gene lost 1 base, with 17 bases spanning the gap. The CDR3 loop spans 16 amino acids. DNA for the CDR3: TGTGCCAGCAGCACTGGACGGAGCTATATTAACTATGGCTACACCTTC. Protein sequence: CASSTGRSYINYGYTF. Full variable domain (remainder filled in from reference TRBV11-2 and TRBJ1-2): EAGVAQSPRYKIIEKRQSVAFWCNPISGHATLYWYQQILGQGPKLLIQFQNNGVVDDSQLPKDRFSAERLKGVDSTLKIQPAKLEDSAVYLCASSTGRSYINYGYTFGSGTRLTVV.

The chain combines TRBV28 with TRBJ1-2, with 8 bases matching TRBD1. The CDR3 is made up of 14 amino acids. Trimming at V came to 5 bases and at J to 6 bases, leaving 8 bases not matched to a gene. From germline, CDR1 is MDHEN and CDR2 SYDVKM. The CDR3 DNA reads TGTGCCAGCAGTGCCCGATGGGACAGGAATGGCTACACCTTC. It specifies CASSARWDRNGYTF.

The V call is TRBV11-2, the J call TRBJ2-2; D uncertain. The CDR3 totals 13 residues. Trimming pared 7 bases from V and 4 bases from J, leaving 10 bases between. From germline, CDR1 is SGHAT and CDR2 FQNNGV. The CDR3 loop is CASNLVGTGELFF. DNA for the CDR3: TGTGCCAGCAACTTGGTTGGCACCGGGGAGCTGTTTTTT. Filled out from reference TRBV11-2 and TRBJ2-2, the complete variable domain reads EAGVAQSPRYKIIEKRQSVAFWCNPISGHATLYWYQQILGQGPKLLIQFQNNGVVDDSQLPKDRFSAERLKGVDSTLKIQPAKLEDSAVYLCASNLVGTGELFFGEGSRLTVL.

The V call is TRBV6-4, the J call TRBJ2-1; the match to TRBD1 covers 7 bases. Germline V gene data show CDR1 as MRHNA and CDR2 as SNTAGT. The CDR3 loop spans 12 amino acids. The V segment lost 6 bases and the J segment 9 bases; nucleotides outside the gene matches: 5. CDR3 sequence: CASRKGAGEQFF. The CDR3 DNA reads TGTGCCAGCAGGAAGGGGGCAGGTGAGCAGTTCTTC.

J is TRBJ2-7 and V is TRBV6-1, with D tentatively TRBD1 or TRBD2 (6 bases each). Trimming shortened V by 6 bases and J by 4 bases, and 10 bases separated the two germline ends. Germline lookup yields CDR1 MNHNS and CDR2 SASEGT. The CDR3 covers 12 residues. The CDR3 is CASRKGGYEQYF. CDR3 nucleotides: TGTGCCAGCAGGAAGGGGGGTTACGAGCAGTACTTC.

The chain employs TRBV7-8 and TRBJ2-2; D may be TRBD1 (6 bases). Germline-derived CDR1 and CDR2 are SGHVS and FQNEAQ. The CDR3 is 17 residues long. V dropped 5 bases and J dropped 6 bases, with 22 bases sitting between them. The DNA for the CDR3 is TGTGCCAGCAGCCCCCCTTTGAGCAGGGGAGTCCCCGGGGAGCTGTTTTTT. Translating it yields CASSPPLSRGVPGELFF. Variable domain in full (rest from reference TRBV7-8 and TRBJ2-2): GAGVSQSPRYKVAKRGQDVALRCDPISGHVSLFWYQQALGQGPEFLTYFQNEAQLDKSGLPSDRFFAERPEGSVSTLKIQRTQQEDSAVYLCASSPPLSRGVPGELFFGEGSRLTVL.

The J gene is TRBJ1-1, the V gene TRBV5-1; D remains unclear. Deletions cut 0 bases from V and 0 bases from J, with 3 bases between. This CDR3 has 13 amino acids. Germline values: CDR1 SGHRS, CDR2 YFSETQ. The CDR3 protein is CASSLDVNTEAFF. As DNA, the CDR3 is TGCGCCAGCAGCTTGGATGTGAACACTGAAGCTTTCTTT.

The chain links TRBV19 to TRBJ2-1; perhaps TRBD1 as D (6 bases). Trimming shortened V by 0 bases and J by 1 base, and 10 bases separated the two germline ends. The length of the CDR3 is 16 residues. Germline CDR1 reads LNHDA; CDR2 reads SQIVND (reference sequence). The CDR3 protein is CASSIDQGRSYNEQFF. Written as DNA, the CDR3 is TGTGCCAGTAGTATAGATCAGGGGAGATCCTACAATGAGCAGTTCTTC.

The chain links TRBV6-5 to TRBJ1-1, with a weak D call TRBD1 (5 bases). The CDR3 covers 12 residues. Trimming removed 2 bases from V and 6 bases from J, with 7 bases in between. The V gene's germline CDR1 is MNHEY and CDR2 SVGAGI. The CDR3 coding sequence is TGTGCCAGCAGTTACATGGGGGCTGAAGCTTTCTTT. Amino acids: CASSYMGAEAFF.

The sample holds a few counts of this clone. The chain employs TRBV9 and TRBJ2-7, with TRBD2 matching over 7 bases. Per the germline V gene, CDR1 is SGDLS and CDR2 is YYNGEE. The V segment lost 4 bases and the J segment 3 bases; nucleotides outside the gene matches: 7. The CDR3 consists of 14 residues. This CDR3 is CASSRGRGFYEQYF. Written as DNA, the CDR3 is TGTGCCAGCAGCCGGGGGAGGGGCTTCTACGAGCAGTACTTC.

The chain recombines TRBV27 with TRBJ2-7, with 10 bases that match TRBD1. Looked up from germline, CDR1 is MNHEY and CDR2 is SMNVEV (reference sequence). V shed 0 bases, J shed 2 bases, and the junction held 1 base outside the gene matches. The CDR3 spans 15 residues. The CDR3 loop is CASSLSTGGPYEQYF. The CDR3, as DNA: TGTGCCAGCAGTTTATCGACAGGGGGCCCCTACGAGCAGTACTTC.

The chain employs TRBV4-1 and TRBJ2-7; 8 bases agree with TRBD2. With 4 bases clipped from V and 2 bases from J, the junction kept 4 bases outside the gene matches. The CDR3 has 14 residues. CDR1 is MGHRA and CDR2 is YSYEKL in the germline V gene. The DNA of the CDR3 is TGCGCCAGCAGCCCCGAGGGACTAGCCTACGAGCAGTACTTC. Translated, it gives CASSPEGLAYEQYF.